The clone carrying this T cell receptor beta chain has just a few counts. The CDR3 runs 16 residues. V lost 3 bases and J 5 bases, leaving 19 bases between the germline ends. Germline CDR1 reads SNHLY; CDR2 reads FYNNEI. The data were produced by immunoSEQ multiplex PCR, yet TCRdb's version contains in-frame clones alone and is incomplete. The table lists hundreds of thousands of clones, roughly 86% of them singletons. The data were taken from a study of shared T cell receptors in the human thymus. These same data were also listed under a study on human thymus T cells. From that paper: Corrective cardiac surgery supplied the resected thymus tissue. Gene usage (both V and J) appeared biased in thymic and blood repertoires.

The sequencing input was thymocytes. The receptor was derived from a boy younger than two with a congenital heart defect. V gene TRBV2 combines with J gene TRBJ1-1; TRBD1 is a possible D gene (6 bases). The chain's CDR3 is CASSDLSGRGRTEAFF. The CDR3 DNA sequence: TGTGCCAGCAGTGATTTGAGTGGCAGGGGCCGAACTGAAGCTTTCTTT.